This is a list of T cell receptor beta chains from one sample in a study of cytomegalovirus exposure and HLA in healthy donors. Sequencing used immunoSEQ multiplex PCR; TCRdb keeps in-frame clones, though not all of them. The sample records roughly 71,000 clones, 62% being singletons. Sequences were obtained from PBMCs. The source is a young man in good health and CMV-seronegative. Each CDR3 is given with its conserved first and last residue. The D gene is left open where the match is weak. Size is stated for part of the rows, as once, few or many counts, or as a class when the clone is expanded.

V	J	size	D	CDR3	DNA
TRBV5-1	TRBJ2-7	.	.	CASSLSGGSSSYEQYF	TGCGCCAGCAGCTTGAGTGGCGGGTCGAGCTCCTACGAGCAGTACTTC
TRBV27	TRBJ1-1	medium-sized	.	CASSQGHKTEAFF	TGTGCCAGCAGCCAGGGACACAAGACTGAAGCTTTCTTT
TRBV4-2	TRBJ1-4	.	.	CASSQDWTEEVEKLFF	TGTGCCAGCAGCCAAGATTGGACTGAAGAGGTTGAAAAACTGTTTTTT
TRBV7-3	TRBJ1-1	.	TRBD1	CASSLTRTGGNTEAFF	TGTGCCAGCAGCTTAACGCGGACAGGGGGGAACACTGAAGCTTTCTTT
TRBV25-1	TRBJ2-2	.	.	CASSGTRHTGELFF	TGTGCCAGCAGTGGGACACGGCACACCGGGGAGCTGTTTTTT
TRBV30	TRBJ1-2	.	.	CAWNSGSTYGYTF	TGTGCCTGGAATTCGGGGTCCACCTATGGCTACACCTTC
TRBV6-5	TRBJ2-1	.	.	CASSYGSNEQFF	TGTGCCAGCAGTTACGGCAGCAATGAGCAGTTCTTC
TRBV4-1	TRBJ2-7	.	.	CASSQGAPPGGDSYEQYF	TGCGCCAGCAGCCAAGGTGCCCCTCCCGGAGGGGACTCCTACGAGCAGTACTTC
TRBV9	TRBJ1-1	.	TRBD1	CASSSRQGGTEAFF	TGTGCCAGCAGCTCTCGACAGGGAGGCACTGAAGCTTTCTTT
TRBV7-6	TRBJ1-2	few	.	CASSLPGLNGYTF	TGTGCCAGCAGCTTACCTGGCTTGAATGGCTACACCTTC
TRBV4-2	TRBJ2-1	.	.	CASSQDLGGHNEQFF	TGTGCCAGCAGCCAAGATCTCGGGGGACACAATGAGCAGTTCTTC
TRBV7-9	TRBJ2-7	.	TRBD1	CASSGTGTDSYEQYF	TGTGCCAGCAGCGGCACCGGGACAGATTCCTACGAGCAGTACTTC
TRBV7-9	TRBJ2-7	few	TRBD1	CASRDQGANEQYF	TGTGCCAGCAGGGACCAGGGGGCTAACGAGCAGTACTTC
TRBV28	TRBJ2-7	.	TRBD2	CASSPPGGGNLREQYF	TGTGCCAGCAGCCCCCCCGGGGGGGGGAATTTACGGGAGCAGTACTTC
TRBV11-3	TRBJ1-1	few	.	CASSLSGGGEAFF	TGTGCCAGCAGCTTATCAGGCGGGGGCGAAGCTTTCTTT
TRBV4-1	TRBJ2-1	.	TRBD2	CASSQIAGFSYNEQFF	TGCGCCAGCAGCCAGATAGCGGGGTTCTCCTACAATGAGCAGTTCTTC
TRBV5-4	TRBJ2-1	once	TRBD1	CASSDGTGGSYNEQFF	TGTGCCAGCAGCGACGGGACAGGAGGTTCCTACAATGAGCAGTTCTTC
TRBV6-5	TRBJ2-1	.	.	CASSLQERTYNEQFF	TGTGCCAGCAGTTTACAGGAGAGAACCTACAATGAGCAGTTCTTC
TRBV10-3	TRBJ1-5	.	TRBD1	CAIRQGSNQPQHF	TGTGCCATCAGACAGGGGTCCAATCAGCCCCAGCATTTT
TRBV13	TRBJ1-2	.	.	CASSFYRDPYGYTF	TGTGCCAGCAGCTTCTACAGGGACCCCTATGGCTACACCTTC
TRBV6-1	TRBJ1-4	.	.	CASNEPGVIEKLFF	TGTGCCAGCAACGAACCGGGGGTGATTGAAAAACTGTTTTTT
TRBV9	TRBJ1-6	.	.	CASSAGVGSYNSPLHF	TGTGCCAGCAGCGCGGGGGTAGGGTCCTATAATTCACCCCTCCACTTT
TRBV29-1	TRBJ1-2	.	.	CSVMTDYGYTF	TGCAGCGTTATGACAGACTATGGCTACACCTTC
TRBV6-5	TRBJ1-5	once	.	CASSRQPGSNQPQHF	TGTGCCAGCAGTCGACAGCCAGGTAGCAATCAGCCCCAGCATTTT
TRBV6-5	TRBJ2-7	.	TRBD2	CASQLAGGPYEQYF	TGTGCCAGCCAACTAGCGGGGGGGCCTTACGAGCAGTACTTC
TRBV27	TRBJ1-1	.	.	CASSLLMNTEAFF	TGTGCCAGCAGTTTACTTATGAACACTGAAGCTTTCTTT
TRBV9	TRBJ1-1	.	.	CASSVDSNTEAFF	TGTGCCAGCAGCGTAGACTCGAACACTGAAGCTTTCTTT
TRBV6-4	TRBJ2-1	.	.	CASSRDLWSEQFF	TGTGCCAGCAGTAGGGACTTATGGAGTGAGCAGTTCTTC
TRBV10-3	TRBJ2-5	few	TRBD1	CAISQDRGSETQYF	TGTGCCATCAGTCAAGACAGGGGATCAGAGACCCAGTACTTC
TRBV2	TRBJ1-4	.	.	CASSEWGRVATNEKLFF	TGTGCCAGCAGTGAATGGGGCAGAGTTGCAACTAATGAAAAACTGTTTTTT